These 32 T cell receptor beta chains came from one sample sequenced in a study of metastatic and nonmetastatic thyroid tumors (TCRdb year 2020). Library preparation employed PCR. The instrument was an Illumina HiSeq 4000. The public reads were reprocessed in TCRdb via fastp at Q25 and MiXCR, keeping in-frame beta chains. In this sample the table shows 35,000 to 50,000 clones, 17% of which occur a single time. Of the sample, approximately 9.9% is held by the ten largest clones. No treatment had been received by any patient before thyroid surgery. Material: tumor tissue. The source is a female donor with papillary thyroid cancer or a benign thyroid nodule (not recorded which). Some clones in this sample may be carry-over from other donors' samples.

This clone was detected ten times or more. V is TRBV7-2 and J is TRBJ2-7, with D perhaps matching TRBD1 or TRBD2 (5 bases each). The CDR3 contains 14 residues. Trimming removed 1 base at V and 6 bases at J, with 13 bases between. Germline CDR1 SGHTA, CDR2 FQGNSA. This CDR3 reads CASSLGGGLCEQYF. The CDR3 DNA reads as TGTGCCAGCAGCTTAGGTGGGGGTCTCTGCGAGCAGTACTTC. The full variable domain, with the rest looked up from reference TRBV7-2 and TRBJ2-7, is GAGVSQSPSNKVTEKGKDVELRCDPISGHTALYWYRQSLGQGLEFLIYFQGNSAPDKSGLPSDRFSAERTGGSVSTLTIQRTQQEDSAVYLCASSLGGGLCEQYFGPGTRLTVT.

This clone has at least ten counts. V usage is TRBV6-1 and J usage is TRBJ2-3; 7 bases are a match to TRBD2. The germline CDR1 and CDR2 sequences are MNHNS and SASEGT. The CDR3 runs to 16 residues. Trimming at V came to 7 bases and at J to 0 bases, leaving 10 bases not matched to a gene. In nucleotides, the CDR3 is TGTGCCAGCAACTGGGAGCGGGATGTTAGCACAGATACGCAGTATTTT. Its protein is CASNWERDVSTDTQYF.

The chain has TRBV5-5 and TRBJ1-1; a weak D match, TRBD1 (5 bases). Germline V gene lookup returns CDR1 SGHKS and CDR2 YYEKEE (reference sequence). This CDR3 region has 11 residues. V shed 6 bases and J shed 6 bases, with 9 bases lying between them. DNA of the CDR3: TGTGCCAGCACCCAGGGTGCTGAAGCTTTCTTT. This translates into CASTQGAEAFF.

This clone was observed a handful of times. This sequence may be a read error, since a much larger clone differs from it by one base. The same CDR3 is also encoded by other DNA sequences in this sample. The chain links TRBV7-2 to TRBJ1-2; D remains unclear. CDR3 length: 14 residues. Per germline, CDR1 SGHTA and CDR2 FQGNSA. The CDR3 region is CASSLRPEDYGYTF. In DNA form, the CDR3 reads TGTGCCAGTAGCTTACGTCCAGAGGACTATGGCTACACCTTC.

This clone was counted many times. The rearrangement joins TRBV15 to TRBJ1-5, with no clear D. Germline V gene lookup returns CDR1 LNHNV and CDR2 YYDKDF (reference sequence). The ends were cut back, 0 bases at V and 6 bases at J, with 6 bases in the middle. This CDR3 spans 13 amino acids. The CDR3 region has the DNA TGTGCCACCAGCAGAGATCCGGGTCAGCCCCAGCATTTT. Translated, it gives CATSRDPGQPQHF.

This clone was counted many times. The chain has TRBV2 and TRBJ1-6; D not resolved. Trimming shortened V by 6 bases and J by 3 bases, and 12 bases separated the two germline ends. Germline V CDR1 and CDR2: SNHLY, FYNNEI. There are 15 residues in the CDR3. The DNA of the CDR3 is TGTGCCAGCAGACTCCTTGGAAACTATAATTCACCCCTCCACTTT. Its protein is CASRLLGNYNSPLHF.

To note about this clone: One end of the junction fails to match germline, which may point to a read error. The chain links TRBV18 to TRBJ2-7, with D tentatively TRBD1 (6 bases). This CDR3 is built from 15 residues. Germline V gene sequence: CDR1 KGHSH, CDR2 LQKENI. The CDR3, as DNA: TGTACCAGCTCACCACCGATGGCAGGGGACCACGAGCGGTACTTC. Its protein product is CTSSPPMAGDHERYF.

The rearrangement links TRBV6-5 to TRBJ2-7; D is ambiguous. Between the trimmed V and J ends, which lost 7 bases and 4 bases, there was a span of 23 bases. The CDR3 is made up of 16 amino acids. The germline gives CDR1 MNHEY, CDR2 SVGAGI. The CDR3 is CASMAPLPARAYEQYF. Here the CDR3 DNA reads TGTGCCAGCATGGCCCCGCTGCCTGCAAGAGCGTACGAGCAGTACTTC.

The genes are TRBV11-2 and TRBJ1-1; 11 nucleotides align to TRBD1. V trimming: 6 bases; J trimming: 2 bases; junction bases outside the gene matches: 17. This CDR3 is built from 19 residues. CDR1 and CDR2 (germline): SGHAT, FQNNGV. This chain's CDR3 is CASRRTGGAGDGFNTEAFF. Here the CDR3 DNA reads TGTGCCAGCAGGAGGACAGGGGGCGCAGGGGACGGATTTAACACTGAAGCTTTCTTT.

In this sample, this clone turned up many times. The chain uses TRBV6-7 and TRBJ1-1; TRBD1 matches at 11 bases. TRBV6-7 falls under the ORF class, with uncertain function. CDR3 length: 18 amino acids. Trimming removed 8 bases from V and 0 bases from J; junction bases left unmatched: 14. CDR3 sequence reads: CASATPGQGAAMNTEAFF. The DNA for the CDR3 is TGTGCCAGCGCCACACCCGGACAGGGGGCGGCAATGAACACTGAAGCTTTCTTT.

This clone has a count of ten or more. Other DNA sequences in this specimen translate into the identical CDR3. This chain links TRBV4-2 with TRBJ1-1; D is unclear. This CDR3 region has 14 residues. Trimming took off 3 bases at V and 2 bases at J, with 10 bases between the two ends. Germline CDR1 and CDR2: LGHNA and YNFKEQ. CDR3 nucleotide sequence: TGTGCCAGCAGCCAGGAGGTACGTAACACTGAAGCTTTCTTT. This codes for CASSQEVRNTEAFF.

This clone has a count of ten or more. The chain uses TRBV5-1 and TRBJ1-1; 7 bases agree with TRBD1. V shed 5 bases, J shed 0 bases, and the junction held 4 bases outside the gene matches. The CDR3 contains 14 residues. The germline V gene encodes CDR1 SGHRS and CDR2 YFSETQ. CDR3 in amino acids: CASRPGQMNTEAFF. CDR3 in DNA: TGCGCCAGCAGGCCGGGACAGATGAACACTGAAGCTTTCTTT.

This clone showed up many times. The CDR3 DNA follows: TGTGCCAGCAGCCAAGCGGGACTAGCGGGTAGAGATACGCAGTATTTT. It specifies CASSQAGLAGRDTQYF. The chain recombines TRBV4-2 with TRBJ2-3; 12 positions agree with TRBD2. In germline, CDR1 is LGHNA, CDR2 YNFKEQ. Losses at the gene ends were 1 base for V and 5 bases for J; bases not matched to a gene: 4. The CDR3 sequence is 16 residues long.

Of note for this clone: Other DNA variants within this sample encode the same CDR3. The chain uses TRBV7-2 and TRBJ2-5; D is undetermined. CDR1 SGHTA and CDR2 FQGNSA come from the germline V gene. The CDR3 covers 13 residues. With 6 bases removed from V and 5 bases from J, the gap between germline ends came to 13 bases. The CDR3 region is CASRPEARETQYF. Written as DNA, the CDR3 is TGTGCCAGCAGGCCCGAAGCCCGGGAGACCCAGTACTTC.

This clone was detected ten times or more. CDR3 residues: CASSGTGTGSGGYTF. The CDR3 region has the DNA TGTGCCAGCAGCGGAACCGGGACAGGGAGCGGTGGCTACACCTTC. V usage is TRBV5-6 and J usage is TRBJ1-2; 9 nucleotides agree with TRBD1. CDR1 is SGHDT and CDR2 is YYEEEE in the germline V gene. J lost 7 bases, V lost 4 bases, and 11 bases had no gene match. The CDR3 is 15 residues long.

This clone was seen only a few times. The CDR3 DNA follows: TGTGCCATTATTGAGTCCCCGAGGGGAGGCTCCTACAATGAGCAGTTCTTC. Amino acid sequence: CAIIESPRGGSYNEQFF. This sequence joins TRBV6-1 and TRBJ2-1, with a weak D call TRBD2 (6 bases). Deletions cut 10 bases from V and 0 bases from J, with 22 bases between. This CDR3 has 17 amino acids. CDR1 is MNHNS and CDR2 is SASEGT in the germline V gene.

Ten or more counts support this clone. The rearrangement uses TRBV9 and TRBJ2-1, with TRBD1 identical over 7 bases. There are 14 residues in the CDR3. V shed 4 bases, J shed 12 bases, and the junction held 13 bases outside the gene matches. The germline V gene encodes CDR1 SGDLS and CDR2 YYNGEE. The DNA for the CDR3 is TGTGCCAGCAGCATCGGGACAGAGTGGTCGTCGCAGTTCTTC. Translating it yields CASSIGTEWSSQFF.

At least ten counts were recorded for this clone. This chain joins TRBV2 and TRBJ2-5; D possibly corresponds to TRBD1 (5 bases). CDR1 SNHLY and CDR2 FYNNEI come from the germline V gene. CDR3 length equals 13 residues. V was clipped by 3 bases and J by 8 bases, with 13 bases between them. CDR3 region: CASSDPFRATQYF. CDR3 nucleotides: TGTGCCAGCAGTGACCCCTTCAGGGCTACCCAGTACTTC.

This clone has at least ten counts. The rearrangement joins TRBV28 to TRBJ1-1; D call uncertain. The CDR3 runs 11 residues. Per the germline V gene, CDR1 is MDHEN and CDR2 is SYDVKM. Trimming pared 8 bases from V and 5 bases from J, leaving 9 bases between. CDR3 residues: CASHRWTEAFF. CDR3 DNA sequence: TGTGCCAGCCATCGGTGGACTGAAGCTTTCTTT.

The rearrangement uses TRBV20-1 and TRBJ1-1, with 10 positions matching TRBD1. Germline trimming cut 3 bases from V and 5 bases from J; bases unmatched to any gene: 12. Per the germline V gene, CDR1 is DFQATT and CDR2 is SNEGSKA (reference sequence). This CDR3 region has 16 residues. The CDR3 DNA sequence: TGCAGTGCTAGGGATCTGGACAGGGGGATGTTAACTGAAGCTTTCTTT. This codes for CSARDLDRGMLTEAFF.

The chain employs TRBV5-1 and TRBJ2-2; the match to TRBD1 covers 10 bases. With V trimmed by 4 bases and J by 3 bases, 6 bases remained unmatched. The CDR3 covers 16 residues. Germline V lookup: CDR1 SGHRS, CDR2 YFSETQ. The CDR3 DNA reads TGCGCCAGCAGCCCACCGGGACAGGGGTACACCGGGGAGCTGTTTTTT. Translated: CASSPPGQGYTGELFF.

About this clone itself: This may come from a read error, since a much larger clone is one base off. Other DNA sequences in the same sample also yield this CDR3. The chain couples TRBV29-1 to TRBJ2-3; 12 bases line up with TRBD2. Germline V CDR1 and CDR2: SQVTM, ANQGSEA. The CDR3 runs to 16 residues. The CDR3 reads CSVSRLAGVRTDTQYF. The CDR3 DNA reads TGCAGCGTCTCCCGACTAGCGGGAGTGAGAACAGATACGCAATATTTT.

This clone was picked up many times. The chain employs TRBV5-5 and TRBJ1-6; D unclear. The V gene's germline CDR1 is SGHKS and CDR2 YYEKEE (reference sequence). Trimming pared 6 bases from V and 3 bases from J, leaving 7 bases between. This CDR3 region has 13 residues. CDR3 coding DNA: TGTGCCAGCAACACTATCTATAATTCACCCCTCCACTTT. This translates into CASNTIYNSPLHF.

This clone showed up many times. The CDR3 region has the DNA TGTGCCAGCTCACCATCGGGGGGTAACACTGAAGCTTTCTTT. This gives the protein CASSPSGGNTEAFF. J is TRBJ1-1 and V is TRBV18; the D gene is possibly TRBD1 (5 bases). The CDR3 consists of 14 residues. The germline V gene has CDR1 KGHSH and CDR2 LQKENI. The V and J ends lost 2 bases and 2 bases respectively, with 9 bases between them. Full variable domain (remainder filled in from reference TRBV18 and TRBJ1-1): NAGVMQNPRHLVRRRGQEARLRCSPMKGHSHVYWYRQLPEEGLKFMVYLQKENIIDESGMPKERFSAEFPKEGPSILRIQQVVRGDSAAYFCASSPSGGNTEAFFGQGTRLTVV.

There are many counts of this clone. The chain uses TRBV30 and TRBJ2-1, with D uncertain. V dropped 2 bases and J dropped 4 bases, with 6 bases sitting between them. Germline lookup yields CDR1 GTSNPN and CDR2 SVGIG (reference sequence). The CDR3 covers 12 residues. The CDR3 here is CAWSFVYNEQFF. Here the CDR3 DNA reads TGTGCCTGGAGTTTTGTGTACAATGAGCAGTTCTTC.

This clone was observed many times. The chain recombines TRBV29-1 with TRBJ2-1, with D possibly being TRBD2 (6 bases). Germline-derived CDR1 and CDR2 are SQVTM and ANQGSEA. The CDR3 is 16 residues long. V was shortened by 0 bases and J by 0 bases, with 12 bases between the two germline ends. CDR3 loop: CSVEDFGGLSYNEQFF. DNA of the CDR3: TGCAGCGTTGAAGATTTCGGAGGGCTCTCCTACAATGAGCAGTTCTTC.

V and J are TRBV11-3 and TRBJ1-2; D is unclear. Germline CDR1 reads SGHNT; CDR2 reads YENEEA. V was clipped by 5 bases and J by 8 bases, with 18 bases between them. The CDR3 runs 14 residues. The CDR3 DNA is TGTGCCAGCAGCCACGCCAATCCCTATGCGGGCTACACCTTC. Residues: CASSHANPYAGYTF.

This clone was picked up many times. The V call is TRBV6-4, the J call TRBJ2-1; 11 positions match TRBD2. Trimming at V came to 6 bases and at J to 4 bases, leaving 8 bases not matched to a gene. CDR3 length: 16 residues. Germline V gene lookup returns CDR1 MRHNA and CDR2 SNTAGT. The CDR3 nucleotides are TGTGCCAGCAGGGGCACTAGCGGGAGAGGTTACAATGAGCAGTTCTTC. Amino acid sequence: CASRGTSGRGYNEQFF.

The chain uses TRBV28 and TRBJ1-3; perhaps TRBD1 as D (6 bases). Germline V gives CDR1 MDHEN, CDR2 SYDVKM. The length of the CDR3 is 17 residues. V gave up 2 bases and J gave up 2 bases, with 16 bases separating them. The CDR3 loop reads CASSLPGGGQTGNTIYF. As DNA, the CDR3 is TGTGCCAGCAGTTTACCCGGGGGGGGGCAGACTGGAAACACCATATATTTT.

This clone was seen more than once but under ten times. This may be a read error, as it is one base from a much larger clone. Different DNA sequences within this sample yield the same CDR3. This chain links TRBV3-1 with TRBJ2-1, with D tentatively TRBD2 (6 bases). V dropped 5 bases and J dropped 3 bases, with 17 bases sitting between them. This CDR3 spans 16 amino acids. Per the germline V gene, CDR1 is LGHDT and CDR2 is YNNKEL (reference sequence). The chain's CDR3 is CASSGRTTSLYNEQFF. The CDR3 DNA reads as TGTGCCAGCAGCGGCCGGACTACAAGCCTCTACAATGAGCAGTTCTTC.

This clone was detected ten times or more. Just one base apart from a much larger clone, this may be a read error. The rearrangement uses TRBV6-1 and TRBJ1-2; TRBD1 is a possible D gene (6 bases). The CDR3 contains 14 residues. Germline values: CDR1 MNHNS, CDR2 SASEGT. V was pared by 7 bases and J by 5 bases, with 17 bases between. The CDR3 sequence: CASTDFVTGYGYTF. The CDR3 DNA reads TGTGCCAGCACCGATTTCGTGACAGGATATGGCTACACCTTC.

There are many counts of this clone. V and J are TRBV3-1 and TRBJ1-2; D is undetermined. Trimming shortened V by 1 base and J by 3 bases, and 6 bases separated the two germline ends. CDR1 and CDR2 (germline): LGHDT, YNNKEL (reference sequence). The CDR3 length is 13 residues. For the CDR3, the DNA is TGTGCCAGCAGCCAAGCTCAGGACTATGGCTACACCTTC. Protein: CASSQAQDYGYTF.